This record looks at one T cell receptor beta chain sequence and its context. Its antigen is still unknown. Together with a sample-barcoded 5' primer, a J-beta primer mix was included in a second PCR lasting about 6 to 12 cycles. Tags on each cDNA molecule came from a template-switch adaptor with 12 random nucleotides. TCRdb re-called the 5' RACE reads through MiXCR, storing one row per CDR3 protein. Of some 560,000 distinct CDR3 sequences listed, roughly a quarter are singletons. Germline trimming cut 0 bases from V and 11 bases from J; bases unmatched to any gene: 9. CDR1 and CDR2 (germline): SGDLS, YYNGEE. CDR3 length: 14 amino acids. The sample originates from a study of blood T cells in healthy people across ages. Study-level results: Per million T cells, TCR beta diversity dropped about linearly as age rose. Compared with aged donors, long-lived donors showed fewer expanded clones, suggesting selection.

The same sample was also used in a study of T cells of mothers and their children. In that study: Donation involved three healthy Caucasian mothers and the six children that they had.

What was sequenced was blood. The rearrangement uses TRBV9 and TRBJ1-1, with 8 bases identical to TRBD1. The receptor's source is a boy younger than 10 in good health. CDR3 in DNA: TGTGCCAGCAGCGTAGGGCAGGGGGCTTATGATGCTTTCTTT. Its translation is CASSVGQGAYDAFF. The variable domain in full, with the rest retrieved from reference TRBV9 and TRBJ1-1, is DSGVTQTPKHLITATGQRVTLRCSPRSGDLSVYWYQQSLDQGLQFLIQYYNGEERAKGNILERFSAQQFPDLHSELNLSSLELGDSALYFCASSVGQGAYDAFFGQGTRLTVV.